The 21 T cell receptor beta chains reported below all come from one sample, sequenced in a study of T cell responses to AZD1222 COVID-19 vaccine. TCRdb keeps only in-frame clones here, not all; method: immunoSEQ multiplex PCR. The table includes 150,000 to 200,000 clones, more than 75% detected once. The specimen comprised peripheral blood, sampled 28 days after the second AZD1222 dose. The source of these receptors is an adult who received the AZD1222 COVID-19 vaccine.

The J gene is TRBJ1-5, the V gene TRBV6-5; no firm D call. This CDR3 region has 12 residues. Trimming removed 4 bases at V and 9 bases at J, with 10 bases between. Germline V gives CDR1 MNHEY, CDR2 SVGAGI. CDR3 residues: CASSSSGWPQHF. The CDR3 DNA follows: TGTGCCAGCAGTTCCTCGGGGTGGCCCCAGCATTTT.

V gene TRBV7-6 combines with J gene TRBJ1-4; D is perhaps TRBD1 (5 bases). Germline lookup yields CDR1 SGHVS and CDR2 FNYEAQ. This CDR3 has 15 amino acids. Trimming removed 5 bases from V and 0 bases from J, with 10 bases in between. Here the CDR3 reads CASSQDTSTNEKLFF. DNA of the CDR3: TGTGCCAGCAGCCAGGACACATCAACTAATGAAAAACTGTTTTTT.

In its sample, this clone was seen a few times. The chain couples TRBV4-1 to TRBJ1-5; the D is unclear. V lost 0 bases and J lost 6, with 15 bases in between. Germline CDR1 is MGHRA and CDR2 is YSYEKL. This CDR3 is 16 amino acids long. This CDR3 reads CASSQEGWGGVQPQHF. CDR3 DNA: TGCGCCAGCAGCCAAGAGGGGTGGGGTGGGGTTCAGCCCCAGCATTTT.

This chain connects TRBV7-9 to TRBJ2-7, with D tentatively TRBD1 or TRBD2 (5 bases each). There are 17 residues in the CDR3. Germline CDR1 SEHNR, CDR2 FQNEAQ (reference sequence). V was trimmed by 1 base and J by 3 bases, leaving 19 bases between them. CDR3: CASSLVGGGYGVYEQYF. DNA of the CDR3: TGTGCCAGCAGCTTAGTAGGTGGGGGATATGGGGTCTACGAGCAGTACTTC.

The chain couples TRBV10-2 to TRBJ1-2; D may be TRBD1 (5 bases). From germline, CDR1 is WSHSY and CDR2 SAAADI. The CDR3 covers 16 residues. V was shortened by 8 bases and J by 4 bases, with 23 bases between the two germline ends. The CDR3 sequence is CASPKKKGKRGYGYTF. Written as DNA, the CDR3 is TGCGCCAGCCCGAAAAAAAAAGGCAAGAGGGGCTATGGCTACACCTTC.

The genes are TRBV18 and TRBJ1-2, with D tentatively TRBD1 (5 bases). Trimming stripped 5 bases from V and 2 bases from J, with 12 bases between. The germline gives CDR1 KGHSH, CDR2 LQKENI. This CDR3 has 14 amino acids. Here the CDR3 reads CASSGDRGNYGYTF. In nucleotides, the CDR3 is TGTGCCAGCTCAGGAGATCGGGGGAACTATGGCTACACCTTC. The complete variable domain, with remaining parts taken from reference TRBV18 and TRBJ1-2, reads NAGVMQNPRHLVRRRGQEARLRCSPMKGHSHVYWYRQLPEEGLKFMVYLQKENIIDESGMPKERFSAEFPKEGPSILRIQQVVRGDSAAYFCASSGDRGNYGYTFGSGTRLTVV.

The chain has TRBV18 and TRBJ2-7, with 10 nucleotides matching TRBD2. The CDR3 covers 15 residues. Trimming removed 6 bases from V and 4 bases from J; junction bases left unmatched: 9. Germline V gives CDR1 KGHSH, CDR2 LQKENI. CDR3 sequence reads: CASSPRLAGLYEQYF. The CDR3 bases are TGTGCCAGCTCGCCGAGACTAGCGGGTCTTTACGAGCAGTACTTC.

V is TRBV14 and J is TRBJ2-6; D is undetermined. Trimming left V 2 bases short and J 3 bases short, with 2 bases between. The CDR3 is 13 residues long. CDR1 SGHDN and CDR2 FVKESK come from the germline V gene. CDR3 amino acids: CASSQHGANVLTF. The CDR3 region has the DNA TGTGCCAGCAGCCAACATGGGGCCAACGTCCTGACTTTC. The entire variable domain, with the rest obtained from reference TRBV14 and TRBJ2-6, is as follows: EAGVTQFPSHSVIEKGQTVTLRCDPISGHDNLYWYRRVMGKEIKFLLHFVKESKQDESGMPNNRFLAERTGGTYSTLKVQPAELEDSGVYFCASSQHGANVLTFGAGSRLTVL.

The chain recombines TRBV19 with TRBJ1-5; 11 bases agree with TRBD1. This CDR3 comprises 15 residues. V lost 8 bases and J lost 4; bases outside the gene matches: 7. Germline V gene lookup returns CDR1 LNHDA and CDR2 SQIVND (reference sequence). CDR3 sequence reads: CASQSRDRGNQPQHF. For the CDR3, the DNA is TGTGCCAGTCAATCCCGGGACAGGGGGAATCAGCCCCAGCATTTT.

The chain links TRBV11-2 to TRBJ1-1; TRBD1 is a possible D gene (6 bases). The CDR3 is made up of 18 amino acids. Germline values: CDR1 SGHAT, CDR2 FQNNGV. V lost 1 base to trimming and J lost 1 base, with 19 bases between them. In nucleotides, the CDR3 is TGTGCCAGCAGCTTAGCCCGAGTTACGATGGGGGCGAACACTGAAGCTTTCTTT. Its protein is CASSLARVTMGANTEAFF.

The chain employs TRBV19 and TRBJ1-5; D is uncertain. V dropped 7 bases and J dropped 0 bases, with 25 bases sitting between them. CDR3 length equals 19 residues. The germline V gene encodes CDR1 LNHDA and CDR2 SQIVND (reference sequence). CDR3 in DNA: TGTGCCAGTACCCTACGATACTTGGCAGGCGAACATAGCAATCAGCCCCAGCATTTT. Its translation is CASTLRYLAGEHSNQPQHF.

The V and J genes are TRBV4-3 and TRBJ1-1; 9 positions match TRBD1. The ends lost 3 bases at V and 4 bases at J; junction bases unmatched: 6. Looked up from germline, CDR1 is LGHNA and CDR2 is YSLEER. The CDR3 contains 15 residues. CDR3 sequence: CASSQDRGTVTEAFF. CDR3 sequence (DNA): TGCGCCAGCAGCCAGGACAGGGGAACGGTCACTGAAGCTTTCTTT.

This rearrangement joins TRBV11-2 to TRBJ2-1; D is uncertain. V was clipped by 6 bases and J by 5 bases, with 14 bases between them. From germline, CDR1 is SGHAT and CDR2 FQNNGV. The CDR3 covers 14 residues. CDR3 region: CASSPWAWDNEQFF. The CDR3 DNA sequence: TGTGCCAGCAGTCCATGGGCGTGGGACAATGAGCAGTTCTTC.

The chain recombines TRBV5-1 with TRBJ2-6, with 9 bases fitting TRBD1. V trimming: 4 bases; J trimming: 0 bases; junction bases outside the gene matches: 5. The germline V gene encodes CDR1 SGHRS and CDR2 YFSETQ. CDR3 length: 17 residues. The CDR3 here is CASSTGTGFSGANVLTF. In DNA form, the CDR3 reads TGCGCCAGCAGCACCGGGACAGGGTTCTCTGGGGCCAACGTCCTGACTTTC.

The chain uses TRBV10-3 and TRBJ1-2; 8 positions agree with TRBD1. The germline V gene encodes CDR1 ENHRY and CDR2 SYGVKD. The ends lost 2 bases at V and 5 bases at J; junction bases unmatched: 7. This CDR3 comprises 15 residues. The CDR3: CAISEPDRDGYGYTF. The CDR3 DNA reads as TGTGCCATCAGTGAGCCGGACAGGGATGGGTATGGCTACACCTTC.

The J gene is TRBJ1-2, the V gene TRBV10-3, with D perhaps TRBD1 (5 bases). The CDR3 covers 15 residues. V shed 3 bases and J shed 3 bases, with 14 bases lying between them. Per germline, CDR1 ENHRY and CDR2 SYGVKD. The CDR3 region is CAISENQQAYYGYTF. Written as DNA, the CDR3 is TGTGCCATCAGTGAAAATCAACAGGCATACTATGGCTACACCTTC.

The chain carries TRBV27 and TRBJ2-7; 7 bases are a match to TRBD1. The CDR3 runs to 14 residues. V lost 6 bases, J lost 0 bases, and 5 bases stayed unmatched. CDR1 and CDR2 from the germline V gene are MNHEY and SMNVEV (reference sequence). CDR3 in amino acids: CASRGQPFSYEQYF. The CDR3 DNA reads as TGTGCCAGCAGGGGACAGCCTTTCTCCTACGAGCAGTACTTC.

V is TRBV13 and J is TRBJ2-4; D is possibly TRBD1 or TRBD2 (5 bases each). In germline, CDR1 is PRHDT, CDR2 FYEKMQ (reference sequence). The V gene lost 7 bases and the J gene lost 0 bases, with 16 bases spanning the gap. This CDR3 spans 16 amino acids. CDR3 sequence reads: CASTEGPGPAKNIQYF. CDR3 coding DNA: TGTGCCAGCACCGAAGGCCCGGGGCCAGCCAAAAACATTCAGTACTTC.

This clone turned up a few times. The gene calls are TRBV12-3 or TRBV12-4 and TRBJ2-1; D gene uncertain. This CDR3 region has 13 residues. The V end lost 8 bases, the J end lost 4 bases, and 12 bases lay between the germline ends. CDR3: CASWAGVYNEQFF. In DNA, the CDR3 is TGTGCCAGCTGGGCTGGGGTTTACAATGAGCAGTTCTTC.

DNA for the CDR3: TGTGCCAGCAGCTTAAGACAGATAAGGAACACTGAAGCTTTCTTT. Protein product: CASSLRQIRNTEAFF. The chain couples TRBV7-2 to TRBJ1-1, with D perhaps matching TRBD1 (5 bases). Looked up from germline, CDR1 is SGHTA and CDR2 is FQGNSA. This CDR3 has 15 residues. V dropped 2 bases and J dropped 1 base, with 11 bases sitting between them. Full variable domain (rest looked up from reference TRBV7-2 and TRBJ1-1): GAGVSQSPSNKVTEKGKDVELRCDPISGHTALYWYRQSLGQGLEFLIYFQGNSAPDKSGLPSDRFSAERTGGSVSTLTIQRTQQEDSAVYLCASSLRQIRNTEAFFGQGTRLTVV.

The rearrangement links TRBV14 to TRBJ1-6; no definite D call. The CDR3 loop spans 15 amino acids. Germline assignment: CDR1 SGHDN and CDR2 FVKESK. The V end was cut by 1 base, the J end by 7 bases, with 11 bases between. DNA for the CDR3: TGTGCCAGCAGCCAAGGCGGATCCAGAAATTCACCCCTCCACTTT. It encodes CASSQGGSRNSPLHF.